These T cell receptor beta chains were read from a single sample in a study of T cells in Graves' hyperthyroidism and ophthalmopathy. TCRdb recomputed calls from the multiplex PCR reads with MiXCR, one row per CDR3 protein. The data contain about 350,000 distinct CDR3 sequences, approximately 14% of them singletons. Input material: blood. The receptors here all came from a woman in her twenties or thirties with Graves' hyperthyroidism. CDR3s include the opening cysteine and the closing phenylalanine or tryptophan. Each record gives: D gene, J gene, V gene, clone size, CDR3 DNA, CDR3 protein. The D gene is left open where the match is weak. Clone sizes are given selectively: once, few, many, or a class where the clone is expanded.

D gene: .; J gene: TRBJ2-1; V gene: TRBV2; clone size: many; CDR3 DNA: TGTGCCAGCAGAACCCAGTTCTTC; CDR3 protein: CASRTQFF
D gene: TRBD1; J gene: TRBJ1-3; V gene: TRBV11-2; clone size: few; CDR3 DNA: TGCGCCAGCAGCCAAGACCCCCCCGCGACAGGGGTTGGAAACACCATATATTTT; CDR3 protein: CASSQDPPATGVGNTIYF
D gene: .; J gene: TRBJ1-5; V gene: TRBV19; clone size: .; CDR3 DNA: TGTGCCAGTAGTAACGCTCTTTATAGCAATCAGCCCCAGCATTTT; CDR3 protein: CASSNALYSNQPQHF
D gene: .; J gene: TRBJ2-7; V gene: TRBV20-1; clone size: .; CDR3 DNA: TGCAGTGCTAGAAACTATCGCGGACAGCCAACCTACGAGCAGTACTTC; CDR3 protein: CSARNYRGQPTYEQYF
D gene: TRBD1; J gene: TRBJ1-4; V gene: TRBV20-1; clone size: .; CDR3 DNA: TGCAGTGCGCAACCGACAGGGATGGATGAAAAACTGTTTTTT; CDR3 protein: CSAQPTGMDEKLFF
D gene: TRBD2; J gene: TRBJ2-2; V gene: TRBV2; clone size: many; CDR3 DNA: TGTGCCAGCAAGGCATCAGCGGGAGATTCCGGGGAGCTGTTTTTT; CDR3 protein: CASKASAGDSGELFF
D gene: TRBD1; J gene: TRBJ1-1; V gene: TRBV6-1; clone size: many; CDR3 DNA: TGTGCCAGCAGTTACGGACAGGGGGACACTGAAGCTTTCTTT; CDR3 protein: CASSYGQGDTEAFF
D gene: TRBD2; J gene: TRBJ2-1; V gene: TRBV7-9; clone size: many; CDR3 DNA: TGTGCCAGCAGCTTAGGATGGGGACTAGCGGGAGGCCCAGCCGAGGAAGAGCAGTTCTTC; CDR3 protein: CASSLGWGLAGGPAEEEQFF
D gene: .; J gene: TRBJ2-3; V gene: TRBV4-3; clone size: .; CDR3 DNA: TGCGCCAGCAGCCAATCAGGGTGGGATACGCAGTATTTT; CDR3 protein: CASSQSGWDTQYF
D gene: .; J gene: TRBJ1-2; V gene: TRBV12-3/TRBV12-4; clone size: many; CDR3 DNA: TGTGCCAGCAGTTTATTATTTGGAGGCTACACCTTC; CDR3 protein: CASSLLFGGYTF
D gene: TRBD1; J gene: TRBJ1-1; V gene: TRBV27; clone size: few; CDR3 DNA: TGTGCCAGCAGTTTAACCCCCGGAGGGGGCATGACTGAAGCTTTCTTT; CDR3 protein: CASSLTPGGGMTEAFF
D gene: TRBD2; J gene: TRBJ2-3; V gene: TRBV7-2; clone size: many; CDR3 DNA: TGTGCCAGCAGCATAAGACTAGCGGGGAGCACAGATACGCAGTATTTT; CDR3 protein: CASSIRLAGSTDTQYF
D gene: .; J gene: TRBJ2-1; V gene: TRBV4-1; clone size: few; CDR3 DNA: TGCGCCAGCAGCCAAGCTCCGAATCTTGTTAATGAGCAGTTCTTC; CDR3 protein: CASSQAPNLVNEQFF
D gene: .; J gene: TRBJ2-2; V gene: TRBV30; clone size: .; CDR3 DNA: TGTGCCTGGAGGGAGGTTCGAAACACCGGGGAGCTGTTTTTT; CDR3 protein: CAWREVRNTGELFF
D gene: .; J gene: TRBJ2-7; V gene: TRBV18; clone size: many; CDR3 DNA: TGTGCCAGCTCACCGGCGACCCTGTCCTACGAGCAGTACTTC; CDR3 protein: CASSPATLSYEQYF
D gene: TRBD1; J gene: TRBJ2-3; V gene: TRBV5-5; clone size: few; CDR3 DNA: TGTGCCAGCAGTCCCGGGACAGGGGGCGCGGGAGATACGCAGTATTTT; CDR3 protein: CASSPGTGGAGDTQYF
D gene: TRBD2; J gene: TRBJ2-1; V gene: TRBV7-2; clone size: many; CDR3 DNA: TGTGCCAGCAGCTCACTTAGCGGGAGTAATGAGCAGTTCTTC; CDR3 protein: CASSSLSGSNEQFF
D gene: .; J gene: TRBJ1-2; V gene: TRBV5-6; clone size: many; CDR3 DNA: TGTGCCAGCAGCCCGAGGACACGTACCGTCTATGGCTACACCTTC; CDR3 protein: CASSPRTRTVYGYTF
D gene: TRBD1; J gene: TRBJ2-2; V gene: TRBV6-2/TRBV6-3; clone size: many; CDR3 DNA: TGTGCCAGCAGTTTAACCCTCGACAGGGGAGGGGAGCTGTTTTTT; CDR3 protein: CASSLTLDRGGELFF
D gene: TRBD1; J gene: TRBJ2-3; V gene: TRBV9; clone size: .; CDR3 DNA: TGTGCCAGCAGCGTAGGAGGGACAGGGGTTACAGATACGCAGTATTTT; CDR3 protein: CASSVGGTGVTDTQYF
D gene: .; J gene: TRBJ2-1; V gene: TRBV7-8; clone size: many; CDR3 DNA: TGTGCCAGCACCCCTCGAAACAATGAGCAGTTCTTC; CDR3 protein: CASTPRNNEQFF
D gene: .; J gene: TRBJ1-1; V gene: TRBV7-2; clone size: many; CDR3 DNA: TGTGCCAGCAGCGAAGAAGTGTTCACTGAAGCTTTCTTT; CDR3 protein: CASSEEVFTEAFF
D gene: TRBD2; J gene: TRBJ2-7; V gene: TRBV27; clone size: many; CDR3 DNA: TGTGCCAGCCGCGTAGGACTAGCGGGAGGATACTACGAGCAGTACTTC; CDR3 protein: CASRVGLAGGYYEQYF
D gene: .; J gene: TRBJ1-5; V gene: TRBV30; clone size: many; CDR3 DNA: TGTGCCTGGAGCGGGGGTATTAGCAATCAGCCCCAGCATTTT; CDR3 protein: CAWSGGISNQPQHF
D gene: TRBD2; J gene: TRBJ2-1; V gene: TRBV20-1; clone size: .; CDR3 DNA: TGCAGTTCGGAGGGACTAGCGGGAGCCCATGAGCAGTTCTTC; CDR3 protein: CSSEGLAGAHEQFF
D gene: TRBD1; J gene: TRBJ2-2; V gene: TRBV7-8; clone size: .; CDR3 DNA: TGTGCCAGCAGCTACCGACAGGGCGCGAACACCGGGGAGCTGTTTTTT; CDR3 protein: CASSYRQGANTGELFF
D gene: .; J gene: TRBJ2-7; V gene: TRBV5-1; clone size: .; CDR3 DNA: TGCGCCAGCAGCTCCTACGGAGAGAGCTACGAGCAGTACTTC; CDR3 protein: CASSSYGESYEQYF
D gene: .; J gene: TRBJ1-1; V gene: TRBV28; clone size: many; CDR3 DNA: TGTGCCAGCAACGGCGAGACCGCCGTCACTGAAGCTTTCTTT; CDR3 protein: CASNGETAVTEAFF
D gene: TRBD1; J gene: TRBJ1-2; V gene: TRBV28; clone size: many; CDR3 DNA: TGTGCCAGCAGTGGGACAGGGGGCGCGAGAGGCTACACCTTC; CDR3 protein: CASSGTGGARGYTF
D gene: TRBD2; J gene: TRBJ2-3; V gene: TRBV7-8; clone size: .; CDR3 DNA: TGTGCCAGCATTAGAGGCGGGAGGGTAGATACGCAGTATTTT; CDR3 protein: CASIRGGRVDTQYF
D gene: .; J gene: TRBJ2-3; V gene: TRBV4-3; clone size: few; CDR3 DNA: TGCGCCAGCAGAACCTTCGCGGGGACTCGCACAGATACGCAGTATTTT; CDR3 protein: CASRTFAGTRTDTQYF
D gene: TRBD2; J gene: TRBJ2-3; V gene: TRBV30; clone size: .; CDR3 DNA: TGTGCCTGGACACTAGCGGGAACAGATACGCAGTATTTT; CDR3 protein: CAWTLAGTDTQYF
D gene: .; J gene: TRBJ2-1; V gene: TRBV18; clone size: .; CDR3 DNA: TGTGCCAGCTCTCAAGAACCGGGAACCTCGGGCGGTGAGGAGTTCTTC; CDR3 protein: CASSQEPGTSGGEEFF
D gene: TRBD2; J gene: TRBJ2-1; V gene: TRBV4-2; clone size: .; CDR3 DNA: TGTGCCAGCAGCCCTTCGACTAGCGGGAGCCACAATGAGCAGTTCTTC; CDR3 protein: CASSPSTSGSHNEQFF
D gene: .; J gene: TRBJ2-6; V gene: TRBV7-9; clone size: many; CDR3 DNA: TGTGCCAGCAGCTTTTCTCTCCGGCCCCTTCCCTCTGGGGCCAACGTCCTGACTTTC; CDR3 protein: CASSFSLRPLPSGANVLTF
D gene: .; J gene: TRBJ2-1; V gene: TRBV11-2; clone size: many; CDR3 DNA: TGTGCCAGCAGCCCGGGGCCCCGGGCCAATGAGCAGTTCTTC; CDR3 protein: CASSPGPRANEQFF
D gene: .; J gene: TRBJ2-2; V gene: TRBV20-1; clone size: many; CDR3 DNA: TGCAGTGCCCCACGTCGGGACTCTCACACCGGGGAGCTGTTTTTT; CDR3 protein: CSAPRRDSHTGELFF
D gene: .; J gene: TRBJ1-2; V gene: TRBV29-1; clone size: few; CDR3 DNA: TGCAGCGTTGTATCCCCTGAGAGTTCCTACACCTTC; CDR3 protein: CSVVSPESSYTF
D gene: .; J gene: TRBJ2-5; V gene: TRBV29-1; clone size: .; CDR3 DNA: TGCAGCGCTATGCTCCTTGACAGACTAGTCGGGTTAAGTATGGAGACCCAGTACTTC; CDR3 protein: CSAMLLDRLVGLSMETQYF
D gene: .; J gene: TRBJ2-1; V gene: TRBV5-1; clone size: few; CDR3 DNA: TGCGCCAGCAGCTTGTGGGTGGGCACCGAGCAGTTCTTC; CDR3 protein: CASSLWVGTEQFF
D gene: TRBD2; J gene: TRBJ2-1; V gene: TRBV4-3; clone size: few; CDR3 DNA: TGCGCCAGCAGCCAAATAGCGGGAGGGCCGGTAAATGAGCAGTTCTTC; CDR3 protein: CASSQIAGGPVNEQFF
D gene: TRBD1; J gene: TRBJ1-1; V gene: TRBV30; clone size: .; CDR3 DNA: TGTGCCTGGAGTGTACAGGGGGCTGAAGCTTTCTTT; CDR3 protein: CAWSVQGAEAFF
D gene: .; J gene: TRBJ2-6; V gene: TRBV7-9; clone size: .; CDR3 DNA: TGTGCCAGCAGTACTAAGGGGGGCGGTGGGGCCAACGTCCTGACTTTC; CDR3 protein: CASSTKGGGGANVLTF
D gene: TRBD2; J gene: TRBJ2-7; V gene: TRBV10-2; clone size: many; CDR3 DNA: TGCGCCAGCAGTGAGTCAGGGGGACTAGCTTACTACTACGAGCAGTACTTC; CDR3 protein: CASSESGGLAYYYEQYF
D gene: .; J gene: TRBJ2-7; V gene: TRBV5-1; clone size: .; CDR3 DNA: TGCGCCAGCAGCTTCGGGACGGAGATACTTTTTGGGGAGCAGTACTTC; CDR3 protein: CASSFGTEILFGEQYF
D gene: .; J gene: TRBJ1-3; V gene: TRBV30; clone size: many; CDR3 DNA: TGTGCCTGGGAGGCGGGGGCCTTGGACACCATATATTTT; CDR3 protein: CAWEAGALDTIYF